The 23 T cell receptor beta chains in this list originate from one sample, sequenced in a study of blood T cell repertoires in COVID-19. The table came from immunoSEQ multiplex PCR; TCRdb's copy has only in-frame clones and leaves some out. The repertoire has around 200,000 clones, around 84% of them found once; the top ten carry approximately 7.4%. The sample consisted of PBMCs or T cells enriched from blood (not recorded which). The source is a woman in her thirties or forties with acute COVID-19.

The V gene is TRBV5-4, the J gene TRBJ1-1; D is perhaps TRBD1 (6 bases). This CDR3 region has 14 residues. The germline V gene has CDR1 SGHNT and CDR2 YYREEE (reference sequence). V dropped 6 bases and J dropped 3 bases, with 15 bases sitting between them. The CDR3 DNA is TGTGCCAGCACCCGACAGGTTTCTGACACTGAAGCTTTCTTT. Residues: CASTRQVSDTEAFF. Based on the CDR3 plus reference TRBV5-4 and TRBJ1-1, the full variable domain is ETGVTQSPTHLIKTRGQQVTLRCSSQSGHNTVSWYQQALGQGPQFIFQYYREEENGRGNFPPRFSGLQFPNYSSELNVNALELDDSALYLCASTRQVSDTEAFFGQGTRLTVV.

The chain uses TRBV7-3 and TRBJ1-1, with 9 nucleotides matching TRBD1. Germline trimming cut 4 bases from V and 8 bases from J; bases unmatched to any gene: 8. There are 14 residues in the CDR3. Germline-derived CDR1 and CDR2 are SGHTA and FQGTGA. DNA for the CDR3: TGTGCCAGCAGCTCAAGGCTAGGACAGGGGGAAGCTTTCTTT. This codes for CASSSRLGQGEAFF.

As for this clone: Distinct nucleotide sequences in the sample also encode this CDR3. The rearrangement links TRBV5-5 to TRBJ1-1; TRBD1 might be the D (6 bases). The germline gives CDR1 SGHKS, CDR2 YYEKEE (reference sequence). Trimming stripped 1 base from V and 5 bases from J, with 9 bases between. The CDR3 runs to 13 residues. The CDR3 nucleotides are TGTGCCAGCAGCTTGACAGGGACAACTGAAGCTTTCTTT. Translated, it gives CASSLTGTTEAFF.

CDR3 nucleotide sequence: TGCGCCAGCAGCTTGGATCGGTCACCCCTCCACTTT. Encoded protein: CASSLDRSPLHF. This chain joins TRBV5-1 and TRBJ1-6; D gene ambiguous. Germline loops: CDR1 SGHRS, CDR2 YFSETQ. Trimming removed 0 bases at V and 10 bases at J, with 5 bases between. The CDR3 runs 12 residues. The variable domain in full, with the rest retrieved from reference TRBV5-1 and TRBJ1-6, is KAGVTQTPRYLIKTRGQQVTLSCSPISGHRSVSWYQQTPGQGLQFLFEYFSETQRNKGNFPGRFSGRQFSNSRSEMNVSTLELGDSALYLCASSLDRSPLHFGNGTRLTVT.

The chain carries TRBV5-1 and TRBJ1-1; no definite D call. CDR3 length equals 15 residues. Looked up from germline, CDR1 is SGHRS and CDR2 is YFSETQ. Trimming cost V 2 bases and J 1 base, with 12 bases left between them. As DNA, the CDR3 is TGCGCCAGCAGCTTTGGGTCAGCGCAGAACACTGAAGCTTTCTTT. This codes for CASSFGSAQNTEAFF. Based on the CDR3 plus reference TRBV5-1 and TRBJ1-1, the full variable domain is KAGVTQTPRYLIKTRGQQVTLSCSPISGHRSVSWYQQTPGQGLQFLFEYFSETQRNKGNFPGRFSGRQFSNSRSEMNVSTLELGDSALYLCASSFGSAQNTEAFFGQGTRLTVV.

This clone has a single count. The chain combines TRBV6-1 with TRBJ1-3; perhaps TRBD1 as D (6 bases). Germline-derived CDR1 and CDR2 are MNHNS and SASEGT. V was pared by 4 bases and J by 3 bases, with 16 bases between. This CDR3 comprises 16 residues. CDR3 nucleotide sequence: TGTGCCAGCAGTGGGGTTGGGGGGGGCGGTGGAAACACCATATATTTT. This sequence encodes CASSGVGGGGGNTIYF.

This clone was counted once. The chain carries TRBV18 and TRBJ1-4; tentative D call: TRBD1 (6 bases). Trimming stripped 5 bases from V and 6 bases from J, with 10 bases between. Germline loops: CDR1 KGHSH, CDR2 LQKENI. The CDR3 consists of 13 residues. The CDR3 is CASSNRQDEKLFF. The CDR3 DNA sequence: TGTGCCAGCTCAAACAGACAGGATGAAAAACTGTTTTTT.

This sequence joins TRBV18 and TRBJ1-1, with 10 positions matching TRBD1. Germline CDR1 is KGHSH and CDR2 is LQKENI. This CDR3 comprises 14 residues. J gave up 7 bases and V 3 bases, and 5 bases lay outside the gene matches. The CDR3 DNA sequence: TGTGCCAGCTCACCGGGGGACAGGGGACGTGAAGCTTTCTTT. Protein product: CASSPGDRGREAFF.

The DNA for the CDR3 is TGTGCCAGCAGCTCAGACAGGGGGGATCAGCCCCAGCATTTT. It is translated as CASSSDRGDQPQHF. V gene TRBV7-2 combines with J gene TRBJ1-5; 9 positions match TRBD1. V gave up 4 bases and J gave up 5 bases; unmatched junction bases: 3. This CDR3 is built from 14 residues. Per germline, CDR1 SGHTA and CDR2 FQGNSA. The whole variable domain, remainder taken from reference TRBV7-2 and TRBJ1-5, is GAGVSQSPSNKVTEKGKDVELRCDPISGHTALYWYRQSLGQGLEFLIYFQGNSAPDKSGLPSDRFSAERTGGSVSTLTIQRTQQEDSAVYLCASSSDRGDQPQHFGDGTRLSIL.

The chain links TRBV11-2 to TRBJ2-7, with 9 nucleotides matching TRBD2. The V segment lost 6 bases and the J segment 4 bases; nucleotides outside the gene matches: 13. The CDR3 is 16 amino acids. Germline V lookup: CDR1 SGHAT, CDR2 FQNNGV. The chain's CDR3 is CASSPISGSFWYEQYF. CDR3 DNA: TGTGCCAGCAGTCCCATTAGCGGGAGTTTCTGGTACGAGCAGTACTTC.

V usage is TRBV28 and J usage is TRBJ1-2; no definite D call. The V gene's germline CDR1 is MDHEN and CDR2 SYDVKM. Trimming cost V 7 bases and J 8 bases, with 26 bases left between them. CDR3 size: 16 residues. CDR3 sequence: CASTQNAWRSRQGYTF. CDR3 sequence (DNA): TGTGCCAGCACCCAAAACGCATGGCGGAGCCGCCAGGGCTACACCTTC.

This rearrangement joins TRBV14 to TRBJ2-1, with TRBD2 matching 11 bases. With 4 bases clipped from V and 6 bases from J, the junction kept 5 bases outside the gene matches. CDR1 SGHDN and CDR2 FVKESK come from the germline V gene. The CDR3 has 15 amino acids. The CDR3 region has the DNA TGTGCCAGCAGCCCGACTAGCGGGGTGTTCAATGAGCAGTTCTTC. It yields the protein CASSPTSGVFNEQFF.

The CDR3 DNA is TGTGCCAGCAGAGGGGCCGCGAACACCGGGGAGCTGTTTTTT. The encoded protein is CASRGAANTGELFF. V and J are TRBV2 and TRBJ2-2; D is possibly TRBD1 (5 bases). The CDR3 spans 14 residues. Trimming shortened V by 6 bases and J by 0 bases, and 8 bases separated the two germline ends. CDR1 and CDR2 from the germline V gene are SNHLY and FYNNEI.

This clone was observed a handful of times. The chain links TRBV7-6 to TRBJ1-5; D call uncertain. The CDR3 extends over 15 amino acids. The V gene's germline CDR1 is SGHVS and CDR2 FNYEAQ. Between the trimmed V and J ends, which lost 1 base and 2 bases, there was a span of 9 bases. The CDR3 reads CASSLVVAGNQPQHF. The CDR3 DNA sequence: TGTGCCAGCAGCTTAGTGGTGGCGGGCAATCAGCCCCAGCATTTT.

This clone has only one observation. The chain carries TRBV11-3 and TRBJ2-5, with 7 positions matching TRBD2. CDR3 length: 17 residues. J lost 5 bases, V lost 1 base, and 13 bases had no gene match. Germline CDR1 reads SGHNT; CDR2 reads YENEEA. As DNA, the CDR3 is TGTGCCAGCAGCTTAGTGCTGCGGGAGAATTTAATGGAGACCCAGTACTTC. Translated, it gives CASSLVLRENLMETQYF.

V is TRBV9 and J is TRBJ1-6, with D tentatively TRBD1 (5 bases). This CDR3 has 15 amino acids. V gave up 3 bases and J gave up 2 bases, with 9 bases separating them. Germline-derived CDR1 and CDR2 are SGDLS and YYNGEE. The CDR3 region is CASSADIAYNSPLHF. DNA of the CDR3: TGTGCCAGCAGCGCGGACATAGCCTATAATTCACCCCTCCACTTT. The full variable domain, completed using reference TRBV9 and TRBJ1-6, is DSGVTQTPKHLITATGQRVTLRCSPRSGDLSVYWYQQSLDQGLQFLIQYYNGEERAKGNILERFSAQQFPDLHSELNLSSLELGDSALYFCASSADIAYNSPLHFGNGTRLTVT.

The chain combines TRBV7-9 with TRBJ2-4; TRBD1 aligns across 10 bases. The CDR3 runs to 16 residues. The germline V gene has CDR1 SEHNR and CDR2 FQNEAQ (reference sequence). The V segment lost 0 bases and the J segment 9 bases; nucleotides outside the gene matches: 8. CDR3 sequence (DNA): TGTGCCAGCAGCTTAGCGCCCGGACAGGGGGAGGTCATTCAGTACTTC. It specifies CASSLAPGQGEVIQYF.

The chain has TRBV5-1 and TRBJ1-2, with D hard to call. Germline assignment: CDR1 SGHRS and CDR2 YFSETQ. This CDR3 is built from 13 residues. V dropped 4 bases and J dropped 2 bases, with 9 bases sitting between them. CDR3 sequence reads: CASSIPGNYGYTF. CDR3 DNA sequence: TGCGCCAGCAGCATTCCGGGGAACTATGGCTACACCTTC. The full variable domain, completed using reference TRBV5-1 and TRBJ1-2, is KAGVTQTPRYLIKTRGQQVTLSCSPISGHRSVSWYQQTPGQGLQFLFEYFSETQRNKGNFPGRFSGRQFSNSRSEMNVSTLELGDSALYLCASSIPGNYGYTFGSGTRLTVV.

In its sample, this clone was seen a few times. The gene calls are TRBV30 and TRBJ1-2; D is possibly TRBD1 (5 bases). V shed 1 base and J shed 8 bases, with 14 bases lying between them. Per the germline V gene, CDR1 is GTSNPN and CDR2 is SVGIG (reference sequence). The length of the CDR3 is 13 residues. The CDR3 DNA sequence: TGTGCCTGGAGTGGCCAGACAGTGAAGGGCTACACCTTC. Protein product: CAWSGQTVKGYTF.

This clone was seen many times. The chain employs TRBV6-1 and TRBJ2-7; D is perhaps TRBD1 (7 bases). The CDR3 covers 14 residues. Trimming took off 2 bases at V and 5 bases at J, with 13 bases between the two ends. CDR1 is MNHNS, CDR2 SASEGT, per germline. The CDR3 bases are TGTGCCAGCAGTGAAACAGCAGGGGGGCACGAGCAGTACTTC. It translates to CASSETAGGHEQYF.

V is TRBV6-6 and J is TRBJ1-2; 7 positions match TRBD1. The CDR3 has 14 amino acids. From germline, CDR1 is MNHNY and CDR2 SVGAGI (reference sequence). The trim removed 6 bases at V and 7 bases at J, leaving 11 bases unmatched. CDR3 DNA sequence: TGTGCCAGCAGCCTGGGACAGCCCCCGAGTGGCTACACCTTC. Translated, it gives CASSLGQPPSGYTF.

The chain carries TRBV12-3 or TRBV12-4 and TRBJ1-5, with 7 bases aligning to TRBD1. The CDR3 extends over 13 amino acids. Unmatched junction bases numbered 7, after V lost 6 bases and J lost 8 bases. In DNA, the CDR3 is TGTGCCAGCAGGACGACAGGGTTTGAGCCCCAGCATTTT. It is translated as CASRTTGFEPQHF.

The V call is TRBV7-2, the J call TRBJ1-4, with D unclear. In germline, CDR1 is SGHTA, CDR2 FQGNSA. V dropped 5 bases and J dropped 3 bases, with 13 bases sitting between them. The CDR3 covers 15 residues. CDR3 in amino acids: CASSQYIISNEKLFF. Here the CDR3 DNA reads TGTGCCAGCAGCCAATACATCATTTCTAATGAAAAACTGTTTTTT.